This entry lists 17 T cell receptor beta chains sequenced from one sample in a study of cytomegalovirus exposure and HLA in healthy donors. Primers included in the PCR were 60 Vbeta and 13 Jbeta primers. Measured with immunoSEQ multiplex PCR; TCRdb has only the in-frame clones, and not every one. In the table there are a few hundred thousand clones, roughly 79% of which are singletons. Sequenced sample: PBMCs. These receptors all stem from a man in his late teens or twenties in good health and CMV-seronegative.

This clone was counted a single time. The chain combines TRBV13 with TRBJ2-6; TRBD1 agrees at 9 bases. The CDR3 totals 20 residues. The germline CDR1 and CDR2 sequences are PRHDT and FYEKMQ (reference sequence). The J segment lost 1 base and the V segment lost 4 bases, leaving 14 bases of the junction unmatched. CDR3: CASSSPTRTGGRSGANVLTF. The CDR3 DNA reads TGTGCCAGCAGCTCCCCGACCCGAACAGGGGGCAGGTCTGGGGCCAACGTCCTGACTTTC.

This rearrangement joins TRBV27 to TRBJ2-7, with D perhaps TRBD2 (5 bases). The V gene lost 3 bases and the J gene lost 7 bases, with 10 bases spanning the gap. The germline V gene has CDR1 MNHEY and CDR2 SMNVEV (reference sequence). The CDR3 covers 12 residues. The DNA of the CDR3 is TGTGCCAGCAGTTTCCCTTCGGGGGAGCAGTACTTC. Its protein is CASSFPSGEQYF.

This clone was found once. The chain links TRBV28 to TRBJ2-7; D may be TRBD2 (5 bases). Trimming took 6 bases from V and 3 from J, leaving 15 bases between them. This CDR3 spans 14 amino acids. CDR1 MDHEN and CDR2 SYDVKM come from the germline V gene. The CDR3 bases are TGTGCCAGCAGGACCGTGGGAGATTACTACGAGCAGTACTTC. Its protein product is CASRTVGDYYEQYF.

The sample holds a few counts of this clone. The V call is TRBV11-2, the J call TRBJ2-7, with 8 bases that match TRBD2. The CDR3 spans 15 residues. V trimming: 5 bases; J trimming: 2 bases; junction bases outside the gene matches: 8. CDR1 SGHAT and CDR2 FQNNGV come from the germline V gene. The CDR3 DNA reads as TGTGCCAGCAGCCCTATTCCAGCGGGGGCCTACGAGCAGTACTTC. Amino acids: CASSPIPAGAYEQYF.

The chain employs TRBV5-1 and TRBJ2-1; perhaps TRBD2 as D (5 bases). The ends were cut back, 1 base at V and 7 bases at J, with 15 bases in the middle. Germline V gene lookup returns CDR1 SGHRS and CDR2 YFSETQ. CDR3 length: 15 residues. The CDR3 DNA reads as TGCGCCAGCAGCTTGATAGGACTGGAGAATAATGAGCAGTTCTTC. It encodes CASSLIGLENNEQFF. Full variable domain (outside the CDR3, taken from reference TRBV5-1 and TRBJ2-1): KAGVTQTPRYLIKTRGQQVTLSCSPISGHRSVSWYQQTPGQGLQFLFEYFSETQRNKGNFPGRFSGRQFSNSRSEMNVSTLELGDSALYLCASSLIGLENNEQFFGPGTRLTVL.

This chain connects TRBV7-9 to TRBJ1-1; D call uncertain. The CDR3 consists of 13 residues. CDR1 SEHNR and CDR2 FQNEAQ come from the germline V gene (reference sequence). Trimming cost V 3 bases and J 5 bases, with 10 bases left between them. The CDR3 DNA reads TGTGCCAGCAGCTTCGGGGAATGGACTGAAGCTTTCTTT. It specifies CASSFGEWTEAFF. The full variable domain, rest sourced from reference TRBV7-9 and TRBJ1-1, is DTGVSQNPRHKITKRGQNVTFRCDPISEHNRLYWYRQTLGQGPEFLTYFQNEAQLEKSRLLSDRFSAERPKGSFSTLEIQRTEQGDSAMYLCASSFGEWTEAFFGQGTRLTVV.

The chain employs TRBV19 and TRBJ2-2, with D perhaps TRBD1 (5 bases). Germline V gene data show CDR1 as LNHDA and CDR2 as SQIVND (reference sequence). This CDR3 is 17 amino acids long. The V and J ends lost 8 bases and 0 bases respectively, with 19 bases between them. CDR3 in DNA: TGTGCCAGTCGCCCGATAAGACAGTCTTCGAACACCGGGGAGCTGTTTTTT. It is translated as CASRPIRQSSNTGELFF.

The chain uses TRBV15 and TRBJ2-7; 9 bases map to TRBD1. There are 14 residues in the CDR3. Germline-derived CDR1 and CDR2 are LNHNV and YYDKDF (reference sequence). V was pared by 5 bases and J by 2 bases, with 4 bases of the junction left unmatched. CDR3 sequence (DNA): TGTGCCACCAGCCATGACAGGGGGGCCTACGAGCAGTACTTC. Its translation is CATSHDRGAYEQYF.

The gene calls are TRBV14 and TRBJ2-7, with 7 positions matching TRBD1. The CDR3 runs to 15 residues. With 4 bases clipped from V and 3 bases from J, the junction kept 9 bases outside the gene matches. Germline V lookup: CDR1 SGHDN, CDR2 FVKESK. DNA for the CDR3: TGTGCCAGCAGCCTAGGAGACAGGGACGTCTACGAGCAGTACTTC. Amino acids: CASSLGDRDVYEQYF.

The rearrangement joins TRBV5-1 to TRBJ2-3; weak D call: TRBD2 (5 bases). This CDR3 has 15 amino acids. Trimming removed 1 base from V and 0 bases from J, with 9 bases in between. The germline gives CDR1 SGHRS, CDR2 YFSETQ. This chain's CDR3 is CASSLRLASTDTQYF. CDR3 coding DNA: TGCGCCAGCAGCTTGCGCCTAGCTAGCACAGATACGCAGTATTTT.

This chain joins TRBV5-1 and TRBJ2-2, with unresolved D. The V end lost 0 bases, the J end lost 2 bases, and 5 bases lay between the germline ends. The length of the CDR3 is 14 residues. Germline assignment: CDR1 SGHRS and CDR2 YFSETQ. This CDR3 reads CASSLESNTGELFF. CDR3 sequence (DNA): TGCGCCAGCAGCTTGGAATCTAACACCGGGGAGCTGTTTTTT.

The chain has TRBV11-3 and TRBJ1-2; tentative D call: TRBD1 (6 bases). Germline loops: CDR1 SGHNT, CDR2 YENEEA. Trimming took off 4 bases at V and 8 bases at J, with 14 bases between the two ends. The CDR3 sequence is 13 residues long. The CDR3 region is CASSSSPGVGYTF. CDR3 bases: TGTGCCAGCAGCTCCTCCCCAGGGGTCGGCTACACCTTC.

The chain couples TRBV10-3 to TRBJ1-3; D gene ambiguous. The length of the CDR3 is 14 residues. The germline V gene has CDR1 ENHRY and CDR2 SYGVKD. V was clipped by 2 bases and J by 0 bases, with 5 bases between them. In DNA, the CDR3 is TGTGCCATCAGTGAGAGGAGCTCTGGAAACACCATATATTTT. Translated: CAISERSSGNTIYF.

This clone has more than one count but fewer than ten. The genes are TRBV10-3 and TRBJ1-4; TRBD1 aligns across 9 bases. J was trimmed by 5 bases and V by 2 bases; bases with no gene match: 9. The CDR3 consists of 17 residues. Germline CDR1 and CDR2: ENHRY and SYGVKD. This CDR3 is CAISEGPAGQGNEKLFF. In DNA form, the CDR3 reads TGTGCCATCAGTGAGGGGCCGGCGGGACAGGGAAATGAAAAACTGTTTTTT.

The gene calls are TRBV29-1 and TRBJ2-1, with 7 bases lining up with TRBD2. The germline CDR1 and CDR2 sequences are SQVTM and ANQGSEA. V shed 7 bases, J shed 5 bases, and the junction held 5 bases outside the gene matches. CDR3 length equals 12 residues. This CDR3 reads CSGGGANNEQFF. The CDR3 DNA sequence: TGCAGCGGCGGGGGAGCAAACAATGAGCAGTTCTTC.

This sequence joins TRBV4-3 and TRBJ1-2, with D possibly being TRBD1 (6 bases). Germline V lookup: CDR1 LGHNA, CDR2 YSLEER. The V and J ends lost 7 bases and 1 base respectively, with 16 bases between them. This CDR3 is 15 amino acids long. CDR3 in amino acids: CASTIDRSLNYGYTF. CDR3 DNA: TGCGCCAGCACCATCGACAGGTCCCTTAACTATGGCTACACCTTC.

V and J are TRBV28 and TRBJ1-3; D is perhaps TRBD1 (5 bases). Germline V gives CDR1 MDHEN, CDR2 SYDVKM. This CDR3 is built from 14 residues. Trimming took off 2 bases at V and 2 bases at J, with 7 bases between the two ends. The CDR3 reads CASSLVGAGNTIYF. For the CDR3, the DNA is TGTGCCAGCAGTTTAGTAGGGGCTGGAAACACCATATATTTT.